In this sample, the clone carrying this TCR beta chain turned up a few times. The antigen is not known. The sample belongs to a study of spatial heterogeneity in lung cancer. Findings and caveats of the study: For expanded intratumoral alpha and beta TCRs, counts tracked tumor mutation counts.

The sample's time point: sample taken at primary tumor resection. The library protocol tagged each TCR cDNA with a unique molecular identifier. MiXCR, run by TCRdb on the 5' RACE reads, gives a single entry per CDR3 protein. The repertoire includes around 100,000 distinct CDR3 sequences, around 4.8% of them detected once, and about 20% sits in the top ten. Germline CDR1 SGHTA, CDR2 FQGNSA. This CDR3 has 12 residues. V gave up 2 bases and J gave up 12 bases, with 13 bases separating them. This TCR came from a male donor with early-stage non-small cell lung cancer. The starting material was lung tumor tissue, obtained at surgery. The rearrangement uses TRBV7-2 and TRBJ1-1; no clear D. Here the CDR3 reads CASSLRGQPPFF. The CDR3 coding sequence is TGTGCCAGCAGCTTACGTGGGCAACCGCCTTTCTTT.